This T cell receptor (beta chain) was found in a study of blood T cell repertoires in COVID-19. Participant reports of clinical history set cohort assignment. Two negative PCRs, clearance, or symptom resolution characterized the recovered Cohort 3 donors. CDR3 length equals 12 residues. V was shortened by 2 bases and J by 9 bases, with 10 bases between the two germline ends. Repertoires were generated with immunoSEQ multiplex PCR, while TCRdb's copy carries only in-frame clones and drops some. The sample carries 150,000 to 200,000 clones, 84% recorded once. The V and J genes are TRBV23-1 and TRBJ1-1; D ambiguous. TRBV23-1 is identified as an open reading frame with a role that is uncertain. The source of this sequence is a woman aged 45-65 years who had recovered from COVID-19. Sequencing used PBMCs or T cells enriched from blood (not recorded which). The chain's CDR3 is CASSQGVAKAFF. The CDR3 nucleotides read TGCGCCAGCAGTCAAGGGGTAGCGAAAGCTTTCTTT.